These 32 T cell receptor beta chains were all obtained from the same sample, sequenced in a study of post-analysis software for immune sequencing data. TCR beta cDNA libraries included unique molecular identifiers. TCRdb used MiXCR to reprocess the PCR reads, holding one entry per CDR3 protein. The sample includes 820,000 or so distinct CDR3 sequences, about 57% seen only once; the top ten take 4.6%. No antigens are known for them. Study-wide findings and caveats: Patients showed TRBV5-6, TRBV5-1 and TRBV20-1 among 4 or 5 TRBV segments more frequent than in controls.

The sample consisted of blood. Receptors originate from a girl between 10 and 17 years old with multiple sclerosis.

The V gene is TRBV15, the J gene TRBJ2-7, with D perhaps TRBD1 or TRBD2 (5 bases each). The CDR3 extends over 15 amino acids. V was pared by 0 bases and J by 3 bases, with 12 bases between. Germline V CDR1 and CDR2: LNHNV, YYDKDF (reference sequence). For the CDR3, the DNA is TGTGCCACCAGCAGAGAAGCGGCAGGGAGCTACGAGCAGTACTTC. It encodes CATSREAAGSYEQYF.

The chain employs TRBV20-1 and TRBJ2-5; the D is unclear. In germline, CDR1 is DFQATT, CDR2 SNEGSKA (reference sequence). V dropped 3 bases and J dropped 11 bases, with 19 bases sitting between them. The CDR3 runs 13 residues. In nucleotides, the CDR3 is TGCAGTGCTAGCTTAGTGGTTAACTACGGGCAGTACTTC. Translated, it gives CSASLVVNYGQYF.

In this sample, this clonotype turned up a few times. The V call is TRBV7-2, the J call TRBJ1-4; D remains ambiguous. The germline V and J ends were trimmed by 5 bases and 4 bases, with 5 bases remaining between them. The germline V gene has CDR1 SGHTA and CDR2 FQGNSA. The CDR3 is 12 residues long. CDR3: CASSHGNEKLFF. The CDR3 DNA is TGTGCCAGCAGCCACGGTAATGAAAAACTGTTTTTT.

The genes are TRBV29-1 and TRBJ2-1, with D perhaps matching TRBD1 (5 bases). CDR1 is SQVTM and CDR2 is ANQGSEA in the germline V gene. The CDR3 extends over 13 amino acids. The V gene lost 4 bases and the J gene lost 8 bases, with 15 bases spanning the gap. The CDR3 loop reads CSVGQGLGDEQFF. In DNA form, the CDR3 reads TGCAGCGTTGGTCAGGGCCTAGGGGATGAGCAGTTCTTC.

The rearrangement links TRBV20-1 to TRBJ1-2; 8 nucleotides align to TRBD1. CDR3 length: 13 amino acids. Per the germline V gene, CDR1 is DFQATT and CDR2 is SNEGSKA (reference sequence). V dropped 3 bases and J dropped 8; count of bases not matched to a gene: 8. The CDR3 sequence is CSASLSGGHGYTF. In DNA form, the CDR3 reads TGCAGTGCTAGCCTCTCAGGGGGCCACGGCTACACCTTC.

V and J are TRBV29-1 and TRBJ2-1; TRBD2 aligns across 13 bases. The V gene's germline CDR1 is SQVTM and CDR2 ANQGSEA. The CDR3 loop spans 14 amino acids. V trimming: 7 bases; J trimming: 6 bases; junction bases outside the gene matches: 6. CDR3 sequence reads: CSDAGTSGINEQFF. DNA for the CDR3: TGCAGCGACGCCGGGACTAGCGGGATCAATGAGCAGTTCTTC.

V and J are TRBV6-6 and TRBJ2-5, with TRBD2 matching over 8 bases. The germline V gene has CDR1 MNHNY and CDR2 SVGAGI (reference sequence). The CDR3 spans 16 residues. With 2 bases clipped from V and 5 bases from J, the junction kept 10 bases outside the gene matches. CDR3 loop: CASSYVAGGGRETQYF. The CDR3, as DNA: TGTGCCAGCAGTTACGTGGCGGGAGGAGGTAGGGAGACCCAGTACTTC.

The table lists this clonotype with a few counts. The CDR3 DNA follows: TGCGCCAGCAGTGGCTCACGTGGCTACACCTTC. Its protein product is CASSGSRGYTF. The J gene is TRBJ1-2, the V gene TRBV4-1; D is unclear. CDR1 and CDR2 (germline): MGHRA, YSYEKL. This CDR3 contains 11 residues. V dropped 6 bases and J dropped 7 bases, with 9 bases sitting between them.

The V call is TRBV21-1, the J call TRBJ1-1; the table names TRBD1, a call not compared with the DNA. TRBV21-1 is a recognized pseudogene. CDR3 length: 16 residues. CDR3 nucleotides: TGTGCCAGCAGGACCGGGACAGGGAATAAAGGCACTGAAGCTTTCTTT. As protein: CASRTGTGNKGTEAFF.

A few counts support this clonotype. The rearrangement joins TRBV5-1 to TRBJ1-5; unclear D gene. CDR3 length: 13 residues. Germline loops: CDR1 SGHRS, CDR2 YFSETQ. V lost 4 bases and J 4 bases, leaving 9 bases between the germline ends. CDR3 nucleotides: TGCGCCAGCAGCCCCTCTCCGAATCAGCCCCAGCATTTT. Translation: CASSPSPNQPQHF. Full variable domain (outside the CDR3, taken from reference TRBV5-1 and TRBJ1-5): KAGVTQTPRYLIKTRGQQVTLSCSPISGHRSVSWYQQTPGQGLQFLFEYFSETQRNKGNFPGRFSGRQFSNSRSEMNVSTLELGDSALYLCASSPSPNQPQHFGDGTRLSIL.

V gene TRBV3-1 combines with J gene TRBJ2-5; 10 bases fit TRBD2. This CDR3 comprises 14 residues. The germline V gene encodes CDR1 LGHDT and CDR2 YNNKEL (reference sequence). Unmatched junction bases numbered 5, after V lost 6 bases and J lost 4 bases. The CDR3 loop reads CASRRTSGAETQYF. For the CDR3, the DNA is TGTGCCAGCAGGCGAACTAGCGGGGCAGAGACCCAGTACTTC.

The table lists this clonotype with a few counts. V usage is TRBV3-1 and J usage is TRBJ2-2; unclear D gene. This CDR3 is 13 amino acids long. Germline CDR1 LGHDT, CDR2 YNNKEL (reference sequence). V was trimmed by 4 bases and J by 5 bases, leaving 8 bases between them. The CDR3 nucleotides read TGTGCCAGCAGCCCACAGCTTACCGGGGAGCTGTTTTTT. Its protein product is CASSPQLTGELFF.

There are a few counts of this clonotype. At one boundary the junction diverges from the germline segment, which might be a read error. The gene calls are TRBV5-1 and TRBJ1-2; TRBD1 matches 7 bases. Looked up from germline, CDR1 is SGHRS and CDR2 is YFSETQ. The CDR3 covers 14 residues. The CDR3 nucleotides read TGTGCCAGCAGCGCCTGGGACAGTCCCTATGGCTACACCTTC. The encoded protein is CASSAWDSPYGYTF.

V gene TRBV20-1 combines with J gene TRBJ2-1; possible D gene TRBD2, 5 bases. The CDR3 runs 17 residues. Per germline, CDR1 DFQATT and CDR2 SNEGSKA (reference sequence). V shed 1 base and J shed 0 bases, with 16 bases lying between them. CDR3 loop: CSARAAEAVSSYNEQFF. For the CDR3, the DNA is TGCAGTGCTAGAGCCGCGGAGGCGGTTAGCTCCTACAATGAGCAGTTCTTC.

The chain recombines TRBV29-1 with TRBJ1-2; tentatively, D is TRBD1 (6 bases). V lost 2 bases, J lost 4 bases, and 8 bases lay in between. The CDR3 length is 12 residues. Germline V gene sequence: CDR1 SQVTM, CDR2 ANQGSEA. Here the CDR3 reads CSVETGPYGYTF. The DNA of the CDR3 is TGCAGCGTTGAAACAGGGCCCTATGGCTACACCTTC.

The chain carries TRBV6-2 or TRBV6-3 and TRBJ2-7; 7 bases line up with TRBD1. The CDR3 has 15 amino acids. The germline gives CDR1 MNHEY, CDR2 SVGEGT. Losses at the gene ends were 5 bases for V and 1 base for J; bases not matched to a gene: 8. CDR3 nucleotides: TGTGCCAGCAGTACCCGGACAGGAAATTCCTACGAGCAGTACTTC. This codes for CASSTRTGNSYEQYF.

The chain combines TRBV7-2 with TRBJ2-6; tentatively, D is TRBD1 (6 bases). Trimming took off 4 bases at V and 2 bases at J, with 12 bases between the two ends. This CDR3 comprises 16 residues. CDR1 is SGHTA and CDR2 is FQGNSA in the germline V gene. This CDR3 is CASSYMTGAGANVLTF. The CDR3 DNA follows: TGTGCCAGCAGCTACATGACAGGTGCTGGGGCCAACGTCCTGACTTTC.

A few counts support this clonotype. The chain has TRBV29-1 and TRBJ2-7; D is perhaps TRBD1 or TRBD2 (5 bases each). With 5 bases removed from V and 2 bases from J, the gap between germline ends came to 10 bases. The length of the CDR3 is 12 residues. Germline values: CDR1 SQVTM, CDR2 ANQGSEA. CDR3 region: CSVRGGPYEQYF. The CDR3 DNA follows: TGCAGCGTTCGGGGCGGGCCCTACGAGCAGTACTTC.

The chain is built from TRBV6-5 and TRBJ1-1; D is ambiguous. CDR1 and CDR2 (germline): MNHEY, SVGAGI. The CDR3 has 12 amino acids. V lost 6 bases and J lost 8, with 13 bases in between. The CDR3 DNA sequence: TGTGCCAGCAGACGAACCGGGAGCGAAGCTTTCTTT. Its protein product is CASRRTGSEAFF.

This clonotype was seen a handful of times. The J gene is TRBJ2-1, the V gene TRBV12-3 or TRBV12-4, with D unresolved. The CDR3 is 13 residues long. Trimming shortened V by 6 bases and J by 5 bases, and 11 bases separated the two germline ends. For the CDR3, the DNA is TGTGCCAGCAGCTCCCTGGTACACAATGAGCAGTTCTTC. Amino acids: CASSSLVHNEQFF.

The chain carries TRBV5-6 and TRBJ2-7; 7 nucleotides align to TRBD2. The J segment lost 0 bases and the V segment lost 2 bases, leaving 5 bases of the junction unmatched. This CDR3 contains 15 residues. Germline V gives CDR1 SGHDT, CDR2 YYEEEE. The CDR3: CASSFGLADSYEQYF. CDR3 DNA sequence: TGTGCCAGCAGCTTTGGGCTAGCGGACTCCTACGAGCAGTACTTC.

V usage is TRBV11-2 and J usage is TRBJ2-1; D perhaps matches TRBD2 (6 bases). V was clipped by 0 bases and J by 4 bases, with 13 bases between them. This CDR3 is built from 16 residues. CDR1 and CDR2 (germline): SGHAT, FQNNGV. CDR3 DNA: TGTGCCAGCAGCTTAGAGGTTTGGGGGAGGTACAATGAGCAGTTCTTC. Translation: CASSLEVWGRYNEQFF. Supplemented by reference TRBV11-2 and TRBJ2-1, the full variable domain reads EAGVAQSPRYKIIEKRQSVAFWCNPISGHATLYWYQQILGQGPKLLIQFQNNGVVDDSQLPKDRFSAERLKGVDSTLKIQPAKLEDSAVYLCASSLEVWGRYNEQFFGPGTRLTVL.

The chain carries TRBV5-1 and TRBJ2-3; D uncertain. CDR1 and CDR2 (germline): SGHRS, YFSETQ. V gave up 4 bases and J gave up 9 bases, with 15 bases separating them. CDR3 length: 13 amino acids. The CDR3 nucleotides are TGCGCCAGCAGCCTACCGACCTCCGAGACGCAGTATTTT. Its translation is CASSLPTSETQYF.

The chain links TRBV12-3 or TRBV12-4 to TRBJ2-4; D possibly uses TRBD1 or TRBD2 (5 bases each). The CDR3 runs to 20 residues. V lost 6 bases and J lost 1, with 28 bases in between. This CDR3 is CASSDQLLGVGEQAKNIQYF. In DNA, the CDR3 is TGTGCCAGCAGCGATCAACTCCTCGGGGTGGGGGAGCAGGCCAAAAACATTCAGTACTTC.

In DNA, the CDR3 is TGTGCCGGCCAGGTAGACTACTCCTACAATGAGCAGTTCTTC. Residues: CAGQVDYSYNEQFF. The chain combines TRBV6-1 with TRBJ2-1, with a weak D call TRBD2 (5 bases). V shed 11 bases and J shed 0 bases, with 14 bases lying between them. CDR3 size: 14 residues. Germline V lookup: CDR1 MNHNS, CDR2 SASEGT.

The chain is built from TRBV29-1 and TRBJ2-1, with 13 positions matching TRBD2. This CDR3 has 15 residues. J was trimmed by 0 bases and V by 4 bases; bases with no gene match: 0. Per germline, CDR1 SQVTM and CDR2 ANQGSEA. The CDR3 DNA follows: TGCAGCGTTGGACTAGCGGGAGGCTCCTACAATGAGCAGTTCTTC. This codes for CSVGLAGGSYNEQFF.

The V gene is TRBV27, the J gene TRBJ2-5, with D hard to call. In germline, CDR1 is MNHEY, CDR2 SMNVEV (reference sequence). Deletions cut 6 bases from V and 11 bases from J, with 19 bases between. This CDR3 has 13 residues. CDR3 coding DNA: TGTGCCAGCAGCCCCGTAGGGCAAAGAGAGCAGTACTTC. This codes for CASSPVGQREQYF.

The rearrangement joins TRBV5-1 to TRBJ2-3, with D perhaps TRBD2 (5 bases). V was trimmed by 4 bases and J by 6 bases, leaving 15 bases between them. Germline V lookup: CDR1 SGHRS, CDR2 YFSETQ. The CDR3 totals 14 residues. As DNA, the CDR3 is TGCGCCAGCAGCCTCCCTGAGGGAGCTGATACGCAGTATTTT. Protein product: CASSLPEGADTQYF.

CDR3: CSVEGSGGYTF. Here the CDR3 DNA reads TGCAGCGTTGAAGGGTCCGGTGGCTACACCTTC. The chain joins TRBV29-1 to TRBJ1-2; D is ambiguous. Trimming took off 1 base at V and 7 bases at J, with 7 bases between the two ends. The CDR3 is 11 amino acids. In germline, CDR1 is SQVTM, CDR2 ANQGSEA.

The sample holds one count of this clonotype. This chain joins TRBV7-6 and TRBJ2-5, with D perhaps TRBD1 (5 bases). The tail of the sequence fits TRBJ2-7 better, so the J call may be wrong. CDR3 length: 15 amino acids. Germline CDR1 and CDR2: SGHVS and FNYEAQ. DNA for the CDR3: TGTGCCAGCAGCCCCTACTGGGGCCCCGATGGCGAGCAGTACTTC. This codes for CASSPYWGPDGEQYF.

This clonotype was seen a handful of times. This chain joins TRBV29-1 and TRBJ1-2; TRBD1 might be the D (5 bases). The CDR3 runs 14 residues. The V gene's germline CDR1 is SQVTM and CDR2 ANQGSEA. Trimming left V 4 bases short and J 3 bases short, with 15 bases between. This chain's CDR3 is CSVGLRARDYGYTF. The CDR3 DNA reads as TGCAGCGTTGGACTCAGGGCGCGAGACTATGGCTACACCTTC.

The chain couples TRBV20-1 to TRBJ2-7; 10 nucleotides line up with TRBD1. This CDR3 contains 14 residues. Germline CDR1 reads DFQATT; CDR2 reads SNEGSKA (reference sequence). V lost 6 bases, J lost 4 bases, and 9 bases stayed unmatched. This CDR3 reads CSAQRGDRGYEQYF. The DNA for the CDR3 is TGCAGTGCCCAAAGAGGGGACAGGGGATACGAGCAGTACTTC.